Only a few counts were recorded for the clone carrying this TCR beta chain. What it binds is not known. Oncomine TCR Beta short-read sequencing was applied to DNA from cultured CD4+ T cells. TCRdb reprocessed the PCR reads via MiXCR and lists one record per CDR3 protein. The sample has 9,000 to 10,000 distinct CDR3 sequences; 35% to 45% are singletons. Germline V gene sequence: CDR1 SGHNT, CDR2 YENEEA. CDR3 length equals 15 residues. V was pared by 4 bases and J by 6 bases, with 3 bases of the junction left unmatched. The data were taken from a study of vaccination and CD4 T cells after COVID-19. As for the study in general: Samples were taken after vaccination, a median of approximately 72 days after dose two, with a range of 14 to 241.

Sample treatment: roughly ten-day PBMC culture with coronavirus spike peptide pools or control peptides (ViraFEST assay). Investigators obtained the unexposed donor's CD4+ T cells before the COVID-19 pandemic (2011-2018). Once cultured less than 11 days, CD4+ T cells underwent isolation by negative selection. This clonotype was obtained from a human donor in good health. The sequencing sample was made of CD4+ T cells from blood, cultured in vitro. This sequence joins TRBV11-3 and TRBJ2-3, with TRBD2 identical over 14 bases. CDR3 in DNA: TGTGCCAGCAGCTCGAGGACTAGCGGGAGGGATACGCAGTATTTT. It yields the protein CASSSRTSGRDTQYF.